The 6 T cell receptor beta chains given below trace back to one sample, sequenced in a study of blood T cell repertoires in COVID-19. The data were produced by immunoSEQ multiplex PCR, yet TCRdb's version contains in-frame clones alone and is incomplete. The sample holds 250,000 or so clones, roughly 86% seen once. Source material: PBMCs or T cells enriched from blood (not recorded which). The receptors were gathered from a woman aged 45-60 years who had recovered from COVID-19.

CDR3 sequence (DNA): TGTGCCAGCAGCCCGGGACTAGCGGGAGGGGAGCGGGAGCAGTACTTC. It yields the protein CASSPGLAGGEREQYF. V is TRBV7-8 and J is TRBJ2-7; 16 nucleotides align to TRBD2. Trimming cost V 5 bases and J 7 bases; bases outside gene matches: 8. Germline lookup yields CDR1 SGHVS and CDR2 FQNEAQ. This CDR3 contains 16 residues.

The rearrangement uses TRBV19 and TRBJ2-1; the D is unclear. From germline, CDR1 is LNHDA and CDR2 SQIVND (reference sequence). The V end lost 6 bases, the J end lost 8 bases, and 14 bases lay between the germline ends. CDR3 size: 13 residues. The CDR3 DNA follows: TGTGCCAGTAGGTCTGGCGGCACCGATGAGCAGTTCTTC. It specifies CASRSGGTDEQFF. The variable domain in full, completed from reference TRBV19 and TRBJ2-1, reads DGGITQSPKYLFRKEGQNVTLSCEQNLNHDAMYWYRQDPGQGLRLIYYSQIVNDFQKGDIAEGYSVSREKKESFPLTVTSAQKNPTAFYLCASRSGGTDEQFFGPGTRLTVL.

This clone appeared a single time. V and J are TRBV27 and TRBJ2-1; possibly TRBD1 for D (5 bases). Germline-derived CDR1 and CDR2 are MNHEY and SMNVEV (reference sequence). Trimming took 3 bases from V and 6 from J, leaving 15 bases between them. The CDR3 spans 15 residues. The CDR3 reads CASSFFSGAANEQFF. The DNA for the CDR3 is TGTGCCAGCAGTTTCTTTTCTGGGGCCGCCAATGAGCAGTTCTTC.

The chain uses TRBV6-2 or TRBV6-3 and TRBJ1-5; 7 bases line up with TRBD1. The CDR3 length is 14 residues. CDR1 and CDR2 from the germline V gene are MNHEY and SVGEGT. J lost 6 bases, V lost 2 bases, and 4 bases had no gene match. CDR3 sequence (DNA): TGTGCCAGCAGTTACAGGGGGCGTGTTCAGCCCCAGCATTTT. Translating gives CASSYRGRVQPQHF.

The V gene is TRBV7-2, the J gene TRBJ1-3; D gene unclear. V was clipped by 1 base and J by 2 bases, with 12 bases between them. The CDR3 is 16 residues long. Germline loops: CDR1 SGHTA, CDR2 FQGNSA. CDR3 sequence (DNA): TGTGCCAGCAGCTTAGTAGCCGTGGTAGCTGGAAACACCATATATTTT. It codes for CASSLVAVVAGNTIYF.

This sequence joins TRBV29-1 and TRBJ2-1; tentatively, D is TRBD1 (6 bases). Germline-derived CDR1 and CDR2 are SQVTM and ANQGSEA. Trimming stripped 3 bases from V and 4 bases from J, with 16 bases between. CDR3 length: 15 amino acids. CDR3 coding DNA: TGCAGCGTTGACAAACGGCCAGGGGATTACAATGAGCAGTTCTTC. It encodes CSVDKRPGDYNEQFF.